Following are 13 T cell receptor beta chains from one sample sequenced in a study of shared clonotypes between healthy human individuals. The protocol was immunoSEQ multiplex PCR, while the TCRdb copy is restricted to in-frame clones and leaves out a portion. The table includes roughly 410,000 clones, 95% to 97% detected once. Material for sequencing was memory CD8+ T cells sorted from blood. Subset here: CD45RO+ cells pooled with CCR7-negative TemRA cells. The receptor source for this set is a young man in good health.

A single count supports this clone. Other DNA sequences of this sample code for an identical CDR3. V gene TRBV20-1 combines with J gene TRBJ1-2; no firm D call. CDR1 and CDR2 from the germline V gene are DFQATT and SNEGSKA (reference sequence). V lost 3 bases to trimming and J lost 4 bases, with 6 bases between them. This CDR3 region has 11 residues. The CDR3 bases are TGCAGTGCTAGCTCTGGCTATGGCTACACCTTC. As protein: CSASSGYGYTF.

This clone was seen just once. The chain uses TRBV6-5 and TRBJ2-5; D tentatively reads TRBD1 or TRBD2 (6 bases each). The CDR3 is made up of 15 amino acids. Germline CDR1 and CDR2: MNHEY and SVGAGI. Deletions cut 5 bases from V and 5 bases from J, with 18 bases between. The chain's CDR3 is CASSRPGHAGETQYF. Here the CDR3 DNA reads TGTGCCAGCAGTAGGCCGGGACACGCGGGGGAGACCCAGTACTTC.

V is TRBV15 and J is TRBJ2-5; 10 bases are shared with TRBD1. There are 17 residues in the CDR3. Germline V gives CDR1 LNHNV, CDR2 YYDKDF (reference sequence). The J segment lost 5 bases and the V segment lost 0 bases, leaving 9 bases of the junction unmatched. CDR3 loop: CATSRDTGTGVGETQYF. The CDR3 DNA reads as TGTGCCACCAGCAGAGACACCGGGACAGGGGTCGGGGAGACCCAGTACTTC.

The chain is built from TRBV30 and TRBJ2-3; D may be TRBD1 (6 bases). This CDR3 is built from 15 residues. Germline V gene data show CDR1 as GTSNPN and CDR2 as SVGIG (reference sequence). Trimming cost V 2 bases and J 2 bases, with 14 bases left between them. CDR3 amino acids: CAWSPGAYPTDTQYF. CDR3 bases: TGTGCCTGGAGTCCAGGGGCCTACCCCACAGATACGCAGTATTTT. Full variable domain (missing parts from reference TRBV30 and TRBJ2-3): SQTIHQWPATLVQPVGSPLSLECTVEGTSNPNLYWYRQAAGRGLQLLFYSVGIGQISSEVPQNLSASRPQDRQFILSSKKLLLSDSGFYLCAWSPGAYPTDTQYFGPGTRLTVL.

The gene calls are TRBV14 and TRBJ2-7; the D gene could be TRBD1 or TRBD2 (6 bases each). Germline lookup yields CDR1 SGHDN and CDR2 FVKESK. The CDR3 totals 13 residues. The ends were cut back, 0 bases at V and 6 bases at J, with 9 bases in the middle. The CDR3: CASSQDRGREQYF. The CDR3 DNA sequence: TGTGCCAGCAGCCAAGATCGGGGGCGCGAGCAGTACTTC.

V gene TRBV6-1 combines with J gene TRBJ2-1; no clear D gene. CDR1 and CDR2 (germline): MNHNS, SASEGT. CDR3 length: 11 amino acids. Trimming stripped 8 bases from V and 8 bases from J, with 10 bases between. The CDR3 DNA sequence: TGTGCCAGCGCCCAGGTGGATGAGCAGTTCTTC. Its protein is CASAQVDEQFF.

J is TRBJ2-1 and V is TRBV30; the D is unclear. The CDR3 covers 11 residues. Trimming shortened V by 0 bases and J by 8 bases, and 5 bases separated the two germline ends. Germline V gives CDR1 GTSNPN, CDR2 SVGIG (reference sequence). As DNA, the CDR3 is TGTGCCTGGAGTGTACGCGATGAGCAGTTCTTC. Its protein is CAWSVRDEQFF.

The gene calls are TRBV7-9 and TRBJ2-3; 13 nucleotides align to TRBD2. In germline, CDR1 is SEHNR, CDR2 FQNEAQ (reference sequence). This CDR3 contains 17 residues. V was pared by 1 base and J by 3 bases, with 4 bases of the junction left unmatched. The CDR3 reads CASSLGGLAGVTDTQYF. DNA for the CDR3: TGTGCCAGCAGCTTAGGTGGACTAGCGGGAGTTACAGATACGCAGTATTTT.

The J gene is TRBJ2-5, the V gene TRBV5-6, with a tentative D call TRBD2 (5 bases). Germline CDR1 reads SGHDT; CDR2 reads YYEEEE. The CDR3 is made up of 16 amino acids. V lost 1 base, J lost 0 bases, and 13 bases lay in between. The CDR3 DNA sequence: TGTGCCAGCAGCTTGTTGCCTAGCAGAAACCAAGAGACCCAGTACTTC. This codes for CASSLLPSRNQETQYF.

The rearrangement uses TRBV29-1 and TRBJ2-2; TRBD2 matches at 8 bases. Germline lookup yields CDR1 SQVTM and CDR2 ANQGSEA. The CDR3 is 13 residues long. The trim removed 4 bases at V and 6 bases at J, leaving 4 bases unmatched. Here the CDR3 reads CSVVGREAGELFF. Here the CDR3 DNA reads TGCAGCGTTGTTGGGCGGGAGGCCGGGGAGCTGTTTTTT.

The chain uses TRBV12-5 and TRBJ2-3, with 8 bases fitting TRBD1. J gave up 4 bases and V 2 bases, and 5 bases lay outside the gene matches. This CDR3 comprises 15 residues. Germline V gene data show CDR1 as LGHNT and CDR2 as FRNRAP. The CDR3: CASGLTGGKADTQYF. In DNA, the CDR3 is TGTGCTAGTGGTTTGACAGGGGGAAAAGCAGATACGCAGTATTTT.

The chain is built from TRBV10-3 and TRBJ1-1, with D unresolved. V was cut by 3 bases and J by 1 base, with 9 bases left in between. The CDR3 totals 14 residues. Germline V gives CDR1 ENHRY, CDR2 SYGVKD. The CDR3 is CAISDGASNTEAFF. In DNA form, the CDR3 reads TGTGCCATCAGTGATGGTGCGTCGAACACTGAAGCTTTCTTT.

This chain joins TRBV27 and TRBJ2-7, with a weak D call TRBD2 (6 bases). The CDR3 has 14 residues. The V end lost 6 bases, the J end lost 3 bases, and 15 bases lay between the germline ends. Looked up from germline, CDR1 is MNHEY and CDR2 is SMNVEV (reference sequence). CDR3 bases: TGTGCCAGCAGCGAAACTAGCCTTAACTACGAGCAGTACTTC. It codes for CASSETSLNYEQYF.